This TCR beta chain was found in a study of shared clonotypes between healthy human individuals. Whole-study findings and limits: A small donor pool kept down the genetic and exposure-history diversity that was represented. It was anticipated that sequencing depth would influence how many clonotypes donors shared. The study generally estimated greater richness for naive than memory subsets.

Profiling relied on immunoSEQ multiplex PCR, and the TCRdb table lists in-frame clones only, not all of them. In the table there are approximately 2.1 million clones, over 90% of which are singletons. CDR3 length: 16 residues. The V segment lost 4 bases and the J segment 4 bases; nucleotides outside the gene matches: 5. Germline CDR1 SEHNR, CDR2 FQNEAQ (reference sequence). On this clone itself: The target antigen is unknown.

The authors divided CD4+ cells into CD45RA+ naive and CD45RA-negative memory subsets. The chain recombines TRBV7-9 with TRBJ2-1, with 12 nucleotides matching TRBD2. The clonotype comes from a young man in good health. Some clones in this sample may be carry-over from other donors' samples. The sample was naive CD4+ T cells from PBMCs. Stated subset: CD45RA+ positively selected. The CDR3 loop reads CASSYRLAGVYNEQFF. CDR3 nucleotide sequence: TGTGCCAGCAGCTACAGACTAGCGGGAGTGTACAATGAGCAGTTCTTC.